This TCR beta chain appears in the sequencing data of a study of CD8+ T cells in alopecia areata. General observations from the study: In patients, TCRs were shared less clearly than in mice, and HLA may possibly be involved. Across lesional scalp, and particularly alopecia totalis/universalis, clonality surpassed that of normal scalp. Normal skin contains resident alphabeta T cells, and these are also sequenced in scalp samples.

Details on this clone: The target antigen is unknown.

CDR3 length: 14 residues. Trimming cost V 4 bases and J 5 bases, with 15 bases left between them. CDR1 and CDR2 from the germline V gene are SQVTM and ANQGSEA. RNA extraction and reverse transcription yielded cDNA as sequencing template. Produced via immunoSEQ multiplex PCR; TCRdb's table is partial and in-frame only. The sample yields about 200,000 clones, 57% seen once. Peripheral blood and lesional scalp punch biopsies came from alopecia areata patients. This TCR came from a human donor with alopecia areata. The chain has TRBV29-1 and TRBJ2-1; D gene uncertain. The sequencing here drew on CD4+ T cells sorted from blood, taken at week 0. The CDR3 DNA is TGCAGCGTTGGAGCAAGACAAAGTAACAATGAGCAGTTCTTC. Its protein is CSVGARQSNNEQFF.